The next 3 T cell receptor beta chains were all read from a single sample in a study of blood T cell repertoires in COVID-19. Repertoires were generated with immunoSEQ multiplex PCR, while TCRdb's copy carries only in-frame clones and drops some. Of under 300,000 clones listed, approximately 90% were seen once; the top ten hold 2.1%. The sample consisted of peripheral blood. Receptor source: a middle-aged woman who had recovered from COVID-19.

The chain recombines TRBV14 with TRBJ2-1; 15 bases are shared with TRBD2. The CDR3 is made up of 18 amino acids. V lost 0 bases, J lost 5 bases, and 5 bases stayed unmatched. CDR1 SGHDN and CDR2 FVKESK come from the germline V gene. The CDR3 sequence: CASSQDGTSGRRDNEQFF. CDR3 nucleotide sequence: TGTGCCAGCAGCCAAGACGGGACTAGCGGGAGGCGGGACAATGAGCAGTTCTTC.

The chain carries TRBV30 and TRBJ2-3, with D possibly being TRBD2 (5 bases). The germline V gene has CDR1 GTSNPN and CDR2 SVGIG (reference sequence). V was pared by 7 bases and J by 3 bases, with 14 bases between. The CDR3 runs 13 residues. The CDR3 DNA reads TGTGCCTCCGCTTCGGAGGTAACAGATACGCAGTATTTT. Translated, it gives CASASEVTDTQYF.

The genes are TRBV6-1 and TRBJ1-4; D remains unclear. The V and J ends lost 3 bases and 3 bases respectively, with 14 bases between them. This CDR3 has 16 amino acids. Germline CDR1 MNHNS, CDR2 SASEGT. CDR3 DNA sequence: TGTGCCAGCAGTGAGCAAGGGAGGGTTCCTAATGAAAAACTGTTTTTT. Its translation: CASSEQGRVPNEKLFF.